The following is a TCR beta chain sequence with its context. This clone was seen only a few times. There is no known antigen for this receptor. No much larger clone exists at a distance of one base, and base qualities are not known. This entry is derived from a study of blood T cell repertoires in COVID-19 (dated by TCRdb to about 2020). About the investigation overall: Collaborator samples came from the United States, Italy and Spain and covered acute and convalescent phases of COVID-19. The prospective study material was composed of cDNA or gDNA derived from T cells, B-cell-depleted T cells, or PBMCs. The dataset comprised deeply sampled blood TCRbeta repertoires from subjects exposed to, actively infected with, or recovered from COVID-19. The repertoires were released in a freely available public database intended as a resource for research on the immune response to SARS-CoV-2. HLA class I and class II types, where available, came from metadata supplied by the sample provider rather than from assay-based typing. Nearly every sample came with metadata listing a de-identified subject ID, COVID-19 status, age in years and sex. The samples were drawn from the first 160 participants of the ongoing ImmuneRACE study and from some 1,300 subjects provided by 6 global collaborators. What the authors observed across the whole study: The amount of clinical and demographic metadata varied by source and participant and was provided uncurated.

Trimming costs V 0 bases and J 0 bases, and their ends lie 11 bases apart. CDR1 and CDR2, looked up from the germline V gene, are MGHRA and YSYEKL. The CDR3, cysteine through phenylalanine, is 16 amino acids long. Here the CDR3 DNA is all that survives: 48 bases in frame from base 1. One collaborating source in Seattle enrolled patients while the patients were actively infected and followed the patients over time throughout the course of disease. The collaborating institutions used their own protocols to collect whole blood in K2EDTA tubes. For TCRbeta analysis, collaborator samples were shipped as frozen whole blood, as isolated PBMCs, or as DNA extracted from either sample type. TCRbeta CDR3 regions were amplified from genomic DNA by means of the immunoSEQ Assay, a bias-controlled multiplex PCR. Per the authors' processing: Nucleated cell counts per sample were estimated from amplification of reference gene primers within the assay. To quantify the absolute abundance of each unique TCRbeta CDR3 rearrangement, sequence reads were collapsed and filtered. For each sample, productive Simpson clonality was calculated as the square root of Simpson's diversity index across productive rearrangements. TCRdb provides this immuneACCESS table in a form limited to in-frame rearrangements. Some clones are lacking; in checked studies, under half of them reflect an unresolved V gene, and why the rest are absent is not known. The V and J calls and clone size are taken from that table; D and trimming were inferred from the DNA. Across this sample there are 150,000 to 190,000 clones, with around 84% seen only once. Of the sample, 8.3% is held by the ten largest clones.

The receptor was isolated from a woman aged 55-75 years with COVID-19, enrolled during active disease. This chain is built from TRBV4-1 and TRBJ1-1, with the D gene call left open. Input material: peripheral blood. The bases are TGCGCCAGCAGCCAAGATCAGACATACATGAACACTGAAGCTTTCTTT. It codes for CASSQDQTYMNTEAFF.